This T cell receptor beta chain was recovered during a study of blood T cell repertoires in COVID-19. Turning to the study itself: From the United States, Italy and Spain came samples of acute and convalescent COVID-19.

Only one count was recorded for this clone. This CDR3 region has 13 residues. V dropped 5 bases and J dropped 8; count of bases not matched to a gene: 8. Per germline, CDR1 MNHEY and CDR2 SVGAGI. Produced via immunoSEQ multiplex PCR; TCRdb's table is partial and in-frame only. This sample has approximately 150,000 clones, with around 82% found just once. The TCR was taken from a man in his 60s with acute or convalescent COVID-19. Sequences were obtained from peripheral blood. This rearrangement joins TRBV6-5 to TRBJ1-2; TRBD1 matches 7 bases. The CDR3 sequence is CASSIRQGGGYTF. In DNA, the CDR3 is TGTGCCAGCAGTATCCGACAGGGTGGCGGCTACACCTTC.